This TCR beta chain was recovered during a study of blood T cell repertoires in COVID-19. Looking at the study overall: There were acute and convalescent COVID-19 samples, and they came from the United States, Italy and Spain. T cells, B-cell-depleted T cells, or PBMCs provided the cDNA or gDNA that served as material.

Patients from Seattle were sampled longitudinally, starting during active infection. The table lists this clone with a count of one. The V and J ends lost 5 bases and 3 bases, in that order; junction bases with no gene match: 5. Germline V gene data show CDR1 as SGDLS and CDR2 as YYNGEE. CDR3 length equals 14 residues. Here immunoSEQ multiplex PCR was the method, and the copy in TCRdb shows in-frame clones only, minus some. This sample has 300,000 to 400,000 clones, with almost 90% found just once. The TCR sequence derives from a woman in her 70s with COVID-19, enrolled during active disease. The source material was peripheral blood. The rearrangement uses TRBV9 and TRBJ1-2; 9 bases map to TRBD1. CDR3 amino acids: CASSRTGVDYGYTF. DNA for the CDR3: TGTGCCAGCAGTCGGACAGGGGTGGACTATGGCTACACCTTC.